A selection of T cell receptor beta chains follows, all from one sample in a study of shared clonotypes between healthy human individuals. Some clones are missing from TCRdb's copy, which holds only in-frame ones; the method was immunoSEQ multiplex PCR. The table includes 2,500,000 or so clones, around nine tenths detected once. Sequenced material: naive CD4+ T cells sorted from blood. These receptors were taken from a man younger than 35 in good health. Both conserved end residues are part of each CDR3. D genes are given only for firm matches. Clone size appears in some rows only: once, few, many, or a class for an expanded clone.

-,TRBV19,TRBJ1-1,few,TGTGCCAGCCAGCAACAGGGACGCGGCACTGAAGCTTTCTTT,CASQQQGRGTEAFF
-,TRBV28,TRBJ2-7,-,TGTGCCAGCAGCCCCGGGGGAAACTACGAGCAGTACTTC,CASSPGGNYEQYF
-,TRBV5-1,TRBJ2-3,-,TGCGCCAGCAGTTATAGGGGACGGGGGACAGATACGCAGTATTTT,CASSYRGRGTDTQYF
TRBD1,TRBV10-3,TRBJ2-1,-,TGTGCCATCCACGAAACAGGGGTTTTGGACAATGAGCAGTTCTTC,CAIHETGVLDNEQFF
-,TRBV19,TRBJ1-2,-,TGTGCCTCTCAAGGGGAGACGGGCTACACCTTC,CASQGETGYTF
TRBD2,TRBV2,TRBJ2-1,-,TGTGCCACTACCGGGGCGGGGACTAGCGGGTACAATGAGCAGTTCTTC,CATTGAGTSGYNEQFF
-,TRBV28,TRBJ1-1,-,TGTGCCAGCAGTTCGACCATGAACACTGAAGCTTTCTTT,CASSSTMNTEAFF
TRBD2,TRBV5-1,TRBJ2-1,-,TGCGCCAGCAGCGGGACTAGCGGTAGCTCCTACAATGAGCAGTTCTTC,CASSGTSGSSYNEQFF
-,TRBV18,TRBJ2-5,-,TGTGCCAGCTCACCACGGGACGTGGAGACCCAGTACTTC,CASSPRDVETQYF
-,TRBV2,TRBJ2-7,-,TGTGCCAGCAGTCCTGAGATAGCGGCGACCTACGAGCAGTACTTC,CASSPEIAATYEQYF
-,TRBV10-3,TRBJ2-7,-,TGTGCCATCAGGGGCGTGGATGGGAGTGAGCAGTACTTC,CAIRGVDGSEQYF
-,TRBV6-5,TRBJ1-3,once,TGTGCCAGCAGTCGACAGGCGCTCTCTGGAAACACCATATATTTT,CASSRQALSGNTIYF
TRBD2,TRBV5-6,TRBJ2-1,-,TGTGCCAGCAGCCCCCTGGGGGGGGGAACTAATGAGCAGTTCTTC,CASSPLGGGTNEQFF
TRBD1,TRBV18,TRBJ2-3,-,TGTGCCAGCGGCGCCGGGACAGGGACTAGCACAGATACGCAGTATTTT,CASGAGTGTSTDTQYF
TRBD1,TRBV5-6,TRBJ2-1,-,TGTGCCAGCAGCCGGAGGGACAGGTTCCGCAATGAGCAGTTCTTC,CASSRRDRFRNEQFF
-,TRBV6-1,TRBJ1-2,-,TGTGCCAGCAGTGAATTTGGTTGGAGTCATGGCTACACCTTC,CASSEFGWSHGYTF
-,TRBV5-1,TRBJ1-2,-,TGCGCCAGCAGCTTCGAGAGGGGGAGAGGCTACACCTTC,CASSFERGRGYTF
-,TRBV5-5,TRBJ1-1,-,TGTGCCAGCAGCCCTGGACACTTGAACACTGAAGCTTTCTTT,CASSPGHLNTEAFF
-,TRBV7-3,TRBJ2-5,-,TGTGCCAGCAGCTTAACGGTCGGGCAAGAGACCCAGTACTTC,CASSLTVGQETQYF
-,TRBV2,TRBJ1-2,-,TGTGCCAGCAGGGGGGGGTTTTCTGGCTACACCTTC,CASRGGFSGYTF
-,TRBV30,TRBJ2-1,-,TGTGCCTGGAGTACCGACGGGAGCTCCTACAATGAGCAGTTCTTC,CAWSTDGSSYNEQFF
TRBD1,TRBV12-5,TRBJ1-6,-,TGTGCTAGTGGTTTGGGGACAGGGTCAAATTCACCCCTCCACTTT,CASGLGTGSNSPLHF
TRBD1,TRBV5-1,TRBJ1-2,-,TGCGCCAGCAGCTTGGAGGGGACAGGGGGAAACTATGGCTACACCTTC,CASSLEGTGGNYGYTF
-,TRBV5-4,TRBJ2-1,-,TGTGCCAGCAGCTTGGCTAGTGACGGTCTGTATGAGCAGTTCTTC,CASSLASDGLYEQFF
-,TRBV5-6,TRBJ1-6,few,TGTGCCAGCAGCTTGAGGGCAGCCTATAATTCACCCCTCCACTTT,CASSLRAAYNSPLHF
-,TRBV9,TRBJ2-2,-,TGTGCCAGCAGCGTAGCTCAGGGCAGAAACACCGGGGAGCTGTTTTTT,CASSVAQGRNTGELFF
-,TRBV7-6,TRBJ1-6,-,TGTGCCAGCAGCTTAGCCGAGGGTTCACCCCTCCACTTT,CASSLAEGSPLHF
-,TRBV6-6,TRBJ1-6,-,TGTGCCAGCACCCACGGGCGGGACACCTATAATTCACCCCTCCACTTT,CASTHGRDTYNSPLHF
-,TRBV5-1,TRBJ2-5,once,TGCGCCAGCAGCTTGGTAGAGTCTCAGTACCAAGAGACCCAGTACTTC,CASSLVESQYQETQYF
-,TRBV30,TRBJ2-7,-,TGTGCCTGGTCAGGGGCGTCCTACGAGCAGTACTTC,CAWSGASYEQYF
TRBD2,TRBV5-4,TRBJ2-7,-,TGTGCCAGCAGCGGGGGACTAGCGTTCCACGAGCAGTACTTC,CASSGGLAFHEQYF
-,TRBV25-1,TRBJ2-4,-,TGTGCCAGCAGTGATCCAGGGGAGGGCTACATTCAGTACTTC,CASSDPGEGYIQYF
-,TRBV5-1,TRBJ1-1,-,TGCGCCAGCAGCTTGGCTGGCAGCGATAACACTGAAGCTTTCTTT,CASSLAGSDNTEAFF
TRBD2,TRBV7-6,TRBJ2-3,-,TGTGCCAGCTCGGGACTAGCGGGGAGAGGAGGGACAGATACGCAGTATTTT,CASSGLAGRGGTDTQYF
-,TRBV7-2,TRBJ2-1,-,TGTGCCAGCAGCTTAGAAGGTTGGAATGAGCAGTTCTTC,CASSLEGWNEQFF
TRBD2,TRBV30,TRBJ2-1,-,TGTGCCTGTAGCGGGGTACCCATGAACAATGAGCAGTTCTTC,CACSGVPMNNEQFF
TRBD1,TRBV7-8,TRBJ2-7,-,TGTGCCAGCAGCTTTATTCCGGCGGGACAGGGCACCCACGAGCAGTACTTC,CASSFIPAGQGTHEQYF
TRBD1,TRBV18,TRBJ1-3,-,TGTGCCAGCTCACCGGGACAGTTCTCTGGAAACACCATATATTTT,CASSPGQFSGNTIYF
TRBD1,TRBV4-3,TRBJ2-3,-,TGCGCCAGCAGCCAAGTTGGGGACAGAAAGAACACAGATACGCAGTATTTT,CASSQVGDRKNTDTQYF
-,TRBV6-5,TRBJ1-2,once,TGTGCCAGCAGCCGCAGGGCTAACTATGGCTACACCTTC,CASSRRANYGYTF
-,TRBV7-2,TRBJ2-1,-,TGTGCCAGCAGCTTTCTCCCCCTCGGGGGCGGGAGAGGGCGGGATGAGCAGTTCTTC,CASSFLPLGGGRGRDEQFF
TRBD2,TRBV6-1,TRBJ2-1,-,TGTGCCAGCATCTGGACTAGCGGGAACAATGAGCAGTTCTTC,CASIWTSGNNEQFF
-,TRBV5-1,TRBJ1-3,-,TGCGCCAGCAGGCGTCACAGAGGGCCCTCCGAGCGCTCTGGAAACACCATATATTTT,CASRRHRGPSERSGNTIYF
-,TRBV6-5,TRBJ1-6,few,TGTGCCAGCAGTTTCAAGAATTCACCCCTCCACTTT,CASSFKNSPLHF
TRBD1,TRBV7-9,TRBJ1-4,-,TGTGCCAGCAGCTTAGGCGACAGGGCTTTGGAAAAACTGTTTTTT,CASSLGDRALEKLFF
-,TRBV11-2,TRBJ1-3,-,TGTGCCAGCAGCTTAGGGTTTTTGAACACCATATATTTT,CASSLGFLNTIYF
TRBD2,TRBV5-1,TRBJ2-7,once,TGCGCCAGCAGCTTCGCGGGGGATCCCTACGAGCAGTACTTC,CASSFAGDPYEQYF
-,TRBV18,TRBJ2-7,-,TGTGCCAGCTCACCACCAGACACTACCTACGAGCAGTACTTC,CASSPPDTTYEQYF